The sequence of this T cell receptor beta chain was determined in a study of lymphopenia after photon versus proton radiotherapy. Measured with immunoSEQ multiplex PCR; TCRdb has only the in-frame clones, and not every one. The data contain some 55,000 clones, around 80% of them seen just once; the ten biggest clones take up roughly 29%. J was trimmed by 1 base and V by 6 bases; bases with no gene match: 4. This CDR3 is 15 amino acids long. The germline CDR1 and CDR2 sequences are SNHLY and FYNNEI. The clonotype comes from a man in his forties or fifties with gastric cancer. The rearrangement links TRBV2 to TRBJ2-7; 12 bases match TRBD2. This sample comprised peripheral blood, obtained from a patient treated with photon-based radiotherapy. DNA for the CDR3: TGTGCCAGCAGCTCGACTAGCGGGAGATCCTACGAGCAGTACTTC. Amino acids: CASSSTSGRSYEQYF.